The 12 T cell receptor beta chains below all came from one sample that was sequenced in a study of blood T cell repertoires in COVID-19. This table comes from immunoSEQ multiplex PCR, and its TCRdb copy is limited to in-frame clones, with some not included. The data contain more than 300,000 clones, more than 75% of them seen just once; the ten biggest clones take up 1.5% to 2%. Sequencing was carried out using peripheral blood. Receptors originate from a woman aged 45-65 years with acute or convalescent COVID-19.

A few counts support this clone. This chain uses TRBV4-3 with TRBJ1-6; 9 bases are a match to TRBD1. Germline-derived CDR1 and CDR2 are LGHNA and YSLEER. Trimming removed 6 bases from V and 4 bases from J; junction bases left unmatched: 4. This CDR3 has 15 amino acids. DNA of the CDR3: TGCGCCAGCAGGTTTGGACAGGGGTATAATTCACCCCTCCACTTT. Encoded protein: CASRFGQGYNSPLHF.

The J gene is TRBJ2-7, the V gene TRBV6-5; D is perhaps TRBD1 (6 bases). Trimming shortened V by 3 bases and J by 4 bases, and 13 bases separated the two germline ends. CDR3 length: 14 residues. Per germline, CDR1 MNHEY and CDR2 SVGAGI. The CDR3 reads CASSYGDTAYEQYF. CDR3 nucleotide sequence: TGTGCCAGCAGTTATGGGGACACGGCATACGAGCAGTACTTC.

V and J are TRBV28 and TRBJ1-2; 7 bases line up with TRBD1. The CDR3 extends over 15 amino acids. Germline CDR1 reads MDHEN; CDR2 reads SYDVKM. J gave up 3 bases and V 1 base, and 5 bases lay outside the gene matches. The CDR3 sequence: CASSLLTGSDYGYTF. CDR3 DNA: TGTGCCAGCAGTTTATTGACAGGGAGTGACTATGGCTACACCTTC.

The chain combines TRBV28 with TRBJ2-7; D is perhaps TRBD2 (6 bases). Germline assignment: CDR1 MDHEN and CDR2 SYDVKM. V lost 3 bases and J lost 6, with 9 bases in between. CDR3 length equals 12 residues. Here the CDR3 reads CASSFSGLEQYF. CDR3 bases: TGTGCCAGCAGTTTCTCGGGACTCGAGCAGTACTTC.

The chain has TRBV19 and TRBJ2-2, with 7 bases fitting TRBD1. This CDR3 spans 15 amino acids. In germline, CDR1 is LNHDA, CDR2 SQIVND (reference sequence). After removal of 3 bases from V and 2 bases from J, the junction contained 3 bases not matched to a gene. CDR3 in amino acids: CASSIGTVNTGELFF. CDR3 sequence (DNA): TGTGCCAGTAGTATTGGGACAGTAAACACCGGGGAGCTGTTTTTT.

The V gene is TRBV3-1 (or the pseudogene TRBV3-2), the J gene TRBJ1-6; D ambiguous. Germline values: CDR1 LGHDT, CDR2 YNNKEL (reference sequence). V was clipped by 4 bases and J by 7 bases, with 11 bases between them. The CDR3 contains 14 residues. The CDR3 DNA sequence: TGTGCCAGCAGCCCGGGTACGAGGAATTCACCCCTCCACTTT. Translation gives CASSPGTRNSPLHF.

About this clone: Since no conserved phenylalanine or tryptophan closes the CDR3, a read error is the likely cause. The rearrangement uses TRBV28 and TRBJ1-2, with D unresolved. V gave up 8 bases and J gave up 4 bases, with 14 bases separating them. CDR1 and CDR2 from the germline V gene are MDHEN and SYDVKM. The CDR3 runs to 13 residues. The CDR3 is CASHPARAYGYTL. The CDR3 nucleotides read TGTGCCAGCCACCCCGCGAGGGCCTATGGCTACACCCTC.

Turning to this clone: The sample has other DNA sequences that encode this CDR3 too. The chain recombines TRBV7-9 with TRBJ2-7, with a weak D call TRBD2 (6 bases). The CDR3 is 14 amino acids. The germline CDR1 and CDR2 sequences are SEHNR and FQNEAQ (reference sequence). Trimming took 4 bases from V and 4 from J, leaving 14 bases between them. CDR3 sequence (DNA): TGTGCCAGCAGCTCCGAAGGAGGGTCTTACGAGCAGTACTTC. Protein product: CASSSEGGSYEQYF.

The chain uses TRBV5-4 and TRBJ2-2; possible D gene TRBD2, 6 bases. From germline, CDR1 is SGHNT and CDR2 YYREEE (reference sequence). Trimming cost V 4 bases and J 3 bases, with 16 bases left between them. The CDR3 spans 16 residues. CDR3 amino acids: CASSLGGIMDTGELFF. The CDR3 DNA reads TGTGCCAGCAGCCTTGGAGGGATTATGGACACCGGGGAGCTGTTTTTT.

Comment on this clone: The identical CDR3 is also encoded by other nucleotide sequences in the sample. The chain links TRBV7-9 to TRBJ2-3, with D possibly matching TRBD2 (6 bases). V gave up 0 bases and J gave up 0 bases, with 7 bases separating them. The CDR3 has 15 residues. Germline V gene data show CDR1 as SEHNR and CDR2 as FQNEAQ (reference sequence). CDR3 coding DNA: TGTGCCAGCAGCTTAGCCGGGGGAAGCACAGATACGCAGTATTTT. It codes for CASSLAGGSTDTQYF.

The gene calls are TRBV3-1 (or the pseudogene TRBV3-2) and TRBJ1-1; a possible D gene is TRBD1 (6 bases). The CDR3 is 11 residues long. V was trimmed by 3 bases and J by 12 bases, leaving 11 bases between them. CDR1 is LGHDT, CDR2 YNNKEL, per germline (reference sequence). The CDR3 sequence is CASSQRQATFF. CDR3 bases: TGTGCCAGCAGCCAGAGACAGGCTACTTTCTTT.

The chain joins TRBV27 to TRBJ2-5, with D possibly TRBD2 on 6 matching bases. The CDR3 has 15 residues. Trimming shortened V by 4 bases and J by 6 bases, and 18 bases separated the two germline ends. Germline CDR1 MNHEY, CDR2 SMNVEV (reference sequence). CDR3 sequence: CASSYSGPGSKTQYF. The CDR3 DNA follows: TGTGCCAGCAGTTACAGCGGGCCTGGTTCCAAGACCCAGTACTTC.